Listed here are 5 T cell receptor beta chains from one sample, sequenced in a study of glioma-infiltrating T cells. Using RNA template, CDR3s of TCR alpha and beta were amplified with iRepertoire arm-PCR. TCRdb reprocessed the multiplex PCR reads with MiXCR, giving one entry per CDR3 protein. Here the sample spans around 390,000 distinct CDR3 sequences, about 40% being singletons. Sequencing input: glioma tissue, nonneoplastic brain tissue, or PBMCs (not recorded which). The receptors were gathered from a human donor with low-grade glioma or glioblastoma, undergoing nonglioma brain surgery, or in good health (not recorded which).

This clonotype was observed many times. The J gene is TRBJ2-1, the V gene TRBV27; no clear D gene. CDR3 length: 11 residues. Between the trimmed V and J ends, which lost 6 bases and 4 bases, there was a span of 4 bases. Germline V lookup: CDR1 MNHEY, CDR2 SMNVEV (reference sequence). The CDR3 DNA reads as TGTGCCAGCAGCGGATACAATGAGCAGTTCTTC. This sequence encodes CASSGYNEQFF.

Note on this clonotype: Sequence at one end of the junction differs from germline and may be a read error. The chain combines TRBV7-9 with TRBJ2-7; 10 nucleotides agree with TRBD2. Germline CDR1 SEHNR, CDR2 FQNEAQ (reference sequence). The CDR3 runs to 11 residues. The CDR3 DNA reads as TGTGCCAGCAGCCTAGCGGGAGACCAGTACTTC. This codes for CASSLAGDQYF.

The chain recombines TRBV7-8 with TRBJ1-2; no definite D call. The germline V gene encodes CDR1 SGHVS and CDR2 FQNEAQ. The CDR3 runs to 16 residues. The V and J ends lost 2 bases and 2 bases respectively, with 15 bases between them. The CDR3 nucleotides read TGTGCCAGCAGCTTACCAACGTTGGACGGAAACTATGGCTACACCTTC. Translation gives CASSLPTLDGNYGYTF.

On this clonotype itself: Because the CDR3 is missing its conserved closing phenylalanine or tryptophan, this is likely a read error. The J gene is TRBJ2-7, the V gene TRBV4-2, with 8 bases matching TRBD1. The germline gives CDR1 LGHNA, CDR2 YNFKEQ. Trimming removed 2 bases from V and 0 bases from J; junction bases left unmatched: 6. The CDR3 length is 16 residues. This CDR3 is CASSQQGQESSYEQYL. The CDR3, as DNA: TGTGCCAGCAGCCAACAGGGACAGGAAAGCTCCTACGAGCAGTACCTC.

This clonotype was seen many times. The chain uses TRBV27 and TRBJ1-5, with a weak D call TRBD1 (5 bases). The V end lost 4 bases, the J end lost 5 bases, and 15 bases lay between the germline ends. Germline CDR1 MNHEY, CDR2 SMNVEV (reference sequence). This CDR3 spans 15 amino acids. CDR3: CASSWGPGPYQPQHF. Written as DNA, the CDR3 is TGTGCCAGCAGTTGGGGACCGGGACCGTATCAGCCCCAGCATTTT.